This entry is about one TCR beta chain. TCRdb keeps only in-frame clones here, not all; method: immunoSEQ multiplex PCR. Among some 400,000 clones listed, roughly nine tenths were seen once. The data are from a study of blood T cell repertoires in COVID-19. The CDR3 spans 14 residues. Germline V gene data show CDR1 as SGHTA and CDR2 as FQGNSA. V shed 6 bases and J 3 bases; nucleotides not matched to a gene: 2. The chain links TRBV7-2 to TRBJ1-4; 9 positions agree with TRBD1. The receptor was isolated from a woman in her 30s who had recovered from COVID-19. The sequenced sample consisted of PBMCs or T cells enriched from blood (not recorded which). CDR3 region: CASRRTGANEKLFF. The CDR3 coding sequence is TGTGCCAGCAGGCGGACAGGGGCTAATGAAAAACTGTTTTTT.